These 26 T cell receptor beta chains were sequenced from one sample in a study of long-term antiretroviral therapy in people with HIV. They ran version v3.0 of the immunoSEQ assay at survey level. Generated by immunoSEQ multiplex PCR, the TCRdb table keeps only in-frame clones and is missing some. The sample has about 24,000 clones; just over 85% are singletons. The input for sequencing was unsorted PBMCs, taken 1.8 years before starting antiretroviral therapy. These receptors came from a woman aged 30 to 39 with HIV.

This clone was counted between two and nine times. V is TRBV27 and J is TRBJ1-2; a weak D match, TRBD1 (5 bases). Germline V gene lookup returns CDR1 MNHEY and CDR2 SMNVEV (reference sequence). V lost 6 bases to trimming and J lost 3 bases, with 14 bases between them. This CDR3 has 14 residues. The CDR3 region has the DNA TGTGCCAGCAGGCAGGGCCATGGGGACTATGGCTACACCTTC. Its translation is CASRQGHGDYGYTF.

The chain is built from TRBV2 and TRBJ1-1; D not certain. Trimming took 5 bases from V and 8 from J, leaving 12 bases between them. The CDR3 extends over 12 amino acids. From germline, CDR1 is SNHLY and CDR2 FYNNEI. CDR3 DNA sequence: TGTGCCAGCAGTTTACACGGGCTGGAAGCTTTCTTT. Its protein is CASSLHGLEAFF.

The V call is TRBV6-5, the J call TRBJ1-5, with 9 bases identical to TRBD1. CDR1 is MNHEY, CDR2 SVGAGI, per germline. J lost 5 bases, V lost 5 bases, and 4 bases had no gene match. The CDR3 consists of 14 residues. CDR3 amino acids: CASSTRTGDQPQHF. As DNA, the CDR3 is TGTGCCAGCAGTACCCGGACAGGGGATCAGCCCCAGCATTTT.

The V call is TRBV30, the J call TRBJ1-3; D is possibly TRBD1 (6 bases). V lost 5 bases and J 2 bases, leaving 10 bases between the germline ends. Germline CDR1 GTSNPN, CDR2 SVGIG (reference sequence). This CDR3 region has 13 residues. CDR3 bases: TGTGCCTGGTTAGGGGGAGCTGGAAACACCATATATTTT. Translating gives CAWLGGAGNTIYF.

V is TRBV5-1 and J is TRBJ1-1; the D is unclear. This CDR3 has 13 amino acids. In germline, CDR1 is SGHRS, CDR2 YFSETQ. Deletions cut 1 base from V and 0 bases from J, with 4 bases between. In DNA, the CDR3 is TGCGCCAGCAGCTTGCTTATGAACACTGAAGCTTTCTTT. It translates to CASSLLMNTEAFF.

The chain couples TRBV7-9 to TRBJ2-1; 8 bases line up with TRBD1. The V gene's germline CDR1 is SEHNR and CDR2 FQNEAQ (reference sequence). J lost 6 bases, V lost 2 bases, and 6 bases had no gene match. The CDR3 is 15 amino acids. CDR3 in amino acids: CASSLTLTGGNEQFF. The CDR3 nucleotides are TGTGCCAGCAGCTTAACCCTAACAGGGGGCAATGAGCAGTTCTTC.

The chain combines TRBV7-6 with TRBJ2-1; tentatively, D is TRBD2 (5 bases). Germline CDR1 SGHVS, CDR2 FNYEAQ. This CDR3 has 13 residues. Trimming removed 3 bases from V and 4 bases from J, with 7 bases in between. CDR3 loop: CASSLRVYNEQFF. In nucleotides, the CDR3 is TGTGCCAGCAGCTTGAGGGTTTACAATGAGCAGTTCTTC.

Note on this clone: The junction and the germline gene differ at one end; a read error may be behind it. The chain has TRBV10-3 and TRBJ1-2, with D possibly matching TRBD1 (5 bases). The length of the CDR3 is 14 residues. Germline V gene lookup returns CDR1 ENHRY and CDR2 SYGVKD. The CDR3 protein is CATSPQGNNHGYTF. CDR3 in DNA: TGTGCCACAAGCCCCCAGGGTAATAACCATGGCTACACCTTC.

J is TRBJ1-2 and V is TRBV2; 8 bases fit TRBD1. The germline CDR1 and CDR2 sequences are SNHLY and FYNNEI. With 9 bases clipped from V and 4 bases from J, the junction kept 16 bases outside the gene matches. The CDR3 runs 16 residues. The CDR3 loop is CARTPARGPLVYGYTF. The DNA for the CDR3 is TGTGCCAGAACCCCTGCCAGGGGGCCTTTGGTCTATGGCTACACCTTC.

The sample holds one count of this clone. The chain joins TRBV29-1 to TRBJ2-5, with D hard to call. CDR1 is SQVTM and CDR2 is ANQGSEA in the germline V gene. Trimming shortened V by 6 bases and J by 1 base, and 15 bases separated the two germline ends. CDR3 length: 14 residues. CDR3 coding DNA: TGCAGCGTGGGTGGGGTACTCCTCCAAGAGACCCAGTACTTC. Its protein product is CSVGGVLLQETQYF. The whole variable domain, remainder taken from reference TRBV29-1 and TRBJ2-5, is SAVISQKPSRDICQRGTSLTIQCQVDSQVTMMFWYRQQPGQSLTLIATANQGSEATYESGFVIDKFPISRPNLTFSTLTVSNMSPEDSSIYLCSVGGVLLQETQYFGPGTRLLVL.

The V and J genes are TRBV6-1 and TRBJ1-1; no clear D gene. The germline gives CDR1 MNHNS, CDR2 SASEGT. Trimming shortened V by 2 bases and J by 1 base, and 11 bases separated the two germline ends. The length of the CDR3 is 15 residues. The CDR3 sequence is CASSERNLENTEAFF. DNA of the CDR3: TGTGCCAGCAGTGAAAGGAATCTCGAGAACACTGAAGCTTTCTTT.

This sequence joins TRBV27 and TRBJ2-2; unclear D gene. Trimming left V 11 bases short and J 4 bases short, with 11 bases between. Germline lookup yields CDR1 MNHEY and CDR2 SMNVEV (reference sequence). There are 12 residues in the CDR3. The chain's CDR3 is CAVSGVTGELFF. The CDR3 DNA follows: TGTGCCGTTTCTGGCGTCACCGGGGAGCTGTTTTTT.

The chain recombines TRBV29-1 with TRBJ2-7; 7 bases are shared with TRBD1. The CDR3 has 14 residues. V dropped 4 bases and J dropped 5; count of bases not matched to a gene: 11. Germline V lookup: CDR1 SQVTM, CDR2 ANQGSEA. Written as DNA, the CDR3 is TGCAGCGTTGTAGACAGGGAGCGACCCAACGAGCAGTACTTC. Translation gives CSVVDRERPNEQYF.

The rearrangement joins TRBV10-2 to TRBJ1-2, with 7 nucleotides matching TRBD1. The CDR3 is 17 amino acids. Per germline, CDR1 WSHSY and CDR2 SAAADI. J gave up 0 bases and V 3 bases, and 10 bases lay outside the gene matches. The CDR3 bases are TGCGCCAGCAGTGACTTACAGGGGCGAGATGCTAACTATGGCTACACCTTC. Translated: CASSDLQGRDANYGYTF.

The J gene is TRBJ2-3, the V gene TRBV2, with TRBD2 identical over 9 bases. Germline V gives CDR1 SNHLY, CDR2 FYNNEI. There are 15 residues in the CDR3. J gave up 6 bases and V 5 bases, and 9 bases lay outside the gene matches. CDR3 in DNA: TGTGCCAGCAGTCCATATAGCGGGGGACTTGATACGCAGTATTTT. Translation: CASSPYSGGLDTQYF.

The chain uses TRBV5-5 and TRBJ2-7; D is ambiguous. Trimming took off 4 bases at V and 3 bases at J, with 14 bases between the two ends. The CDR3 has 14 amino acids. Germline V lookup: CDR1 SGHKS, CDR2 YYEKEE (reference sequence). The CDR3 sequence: CASSTQDGRYEQYF. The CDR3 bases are TGTGCCAGCAGCACCCAAGACGGACGCTACGAGCAGTACTTC.

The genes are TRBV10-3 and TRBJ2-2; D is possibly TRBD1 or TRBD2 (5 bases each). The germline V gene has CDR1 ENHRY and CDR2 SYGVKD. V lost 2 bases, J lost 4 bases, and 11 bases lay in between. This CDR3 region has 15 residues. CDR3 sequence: CAISELGTTTGELFF. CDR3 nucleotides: TGTGCCATCAGTGAGCTGGGGACCACCACCGGGGAGCTGTTTTTT.

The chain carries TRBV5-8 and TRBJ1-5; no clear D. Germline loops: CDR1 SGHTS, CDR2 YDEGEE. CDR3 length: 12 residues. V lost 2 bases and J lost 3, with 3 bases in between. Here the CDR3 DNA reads TGTGCCAGCAGCTTAGACAATCAGCCCCAGCATTTT. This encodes CASSLDNQPQHF.

The DNA of the CDR3 is TGCGCCAGCAGCCATCTTATCCTACCTCAAGGAAACACCATATATTTT. Protein product: CASSHLILPQGNTIYF. The chain combines TRBV4-1 with TRBJ1-3; D gene ambiguous. CDR1 and CDR2 from the germline V gene are MGHRA and YSYEKL. V lost 3 bases to trimming and J lost 4 bases, with 16 bases between them. This CDR3 is 16 amino acids long.

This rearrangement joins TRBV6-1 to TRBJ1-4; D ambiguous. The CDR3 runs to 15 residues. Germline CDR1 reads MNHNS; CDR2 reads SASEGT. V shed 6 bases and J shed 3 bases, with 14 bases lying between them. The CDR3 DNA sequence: TGTGCCAGCAGGCCTGAATACGGATCTAATGAAAAACTGTTTTTT. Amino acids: CASRPEYGSNEKLFF.

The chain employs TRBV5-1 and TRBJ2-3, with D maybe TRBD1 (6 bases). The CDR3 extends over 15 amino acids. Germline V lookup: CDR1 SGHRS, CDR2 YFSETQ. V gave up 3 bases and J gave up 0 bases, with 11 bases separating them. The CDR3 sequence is CASSSQGFSTDTQYF. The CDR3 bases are TGCGCCAGCAGCTCCCAGGGGTTTAGCACAGATACGCAGTATTTT.

The CDR3: CASSEPKHAQGGETQYF. In nucleotides, the CDR3 is TGTGCCAGCAGTGAACCAAAGCACGCACAGGGGGGAGAGACCCAGTACTTC. V gene TRBV2 combines with J gene TRBJ2-5; 8 nucleotides match TRBD1. V lost 2 bases and J lost 4; bases outside the gene matches: 12. CDR3 length: 17 residues. Germline V lookup: CDR1 SNHLY, CDR2 FYNNEI.

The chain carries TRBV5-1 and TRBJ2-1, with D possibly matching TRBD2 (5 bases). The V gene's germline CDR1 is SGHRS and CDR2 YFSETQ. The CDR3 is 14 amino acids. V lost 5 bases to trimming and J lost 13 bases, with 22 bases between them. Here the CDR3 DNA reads TGCGCCAGCAGATCCTCAACCGGGATACCTTACCAGTTCTTC. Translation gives CASRSSTGIPYQFF.

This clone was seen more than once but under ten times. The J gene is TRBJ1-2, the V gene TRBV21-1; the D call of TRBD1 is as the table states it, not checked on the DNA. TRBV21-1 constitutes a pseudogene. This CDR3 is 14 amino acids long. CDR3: CASSTHQRTVDYTF. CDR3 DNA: TGTGCCAGCAGCACCCATCAGAGGACAGTTGACTACACCTTC.

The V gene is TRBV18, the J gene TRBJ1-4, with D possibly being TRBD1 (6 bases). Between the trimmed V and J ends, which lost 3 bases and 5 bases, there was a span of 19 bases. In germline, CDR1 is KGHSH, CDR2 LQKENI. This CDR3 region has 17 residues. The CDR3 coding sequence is TGTGCCAGCTCACCCAGGGGTCAGCAAGGTCTAAATGAAAAACTGTTTTTT. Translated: CASSPRGQQGLNEKLFF.

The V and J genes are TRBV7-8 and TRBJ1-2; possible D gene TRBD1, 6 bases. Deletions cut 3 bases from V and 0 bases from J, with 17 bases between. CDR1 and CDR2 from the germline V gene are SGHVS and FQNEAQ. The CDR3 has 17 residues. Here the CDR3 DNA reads TGTGCCAGCAGCTTGGACAGTTCCTACCCTACTAACTATGGCTACACCTTC. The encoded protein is CASSLDSSYPTNYGYTF.